This TCR beta chain was observed in a study of control samples from healthy donors and cancer patients. Generated by immunoSEQ multiplex PCR, the TCRdb table keeps only in-frame clones and is missing some. Of 90,000 to 100,000 clones in the sample, over 60% were seen once. With 3 bases removed from V and 6 bases from J, the gap between germline ends came to 11 bases. The CDR3 is made up of 13 amino acids. Germline lookup yields CDR1 MDHEN and CDR2 SYDVKM. The source of this sequence is a woman younger than 45 in good health. V and J are TRBV28 and TRBJ1-1; perhaps TRBD1 as D (5 bases). Sample: blood. This chain's CDR3 is CASSFGRDAEAFF. CDR3 coding DNA: TGTGCCAGCAGTTTCGGAAGGGACGCTGAAGCTTTCTTT.